Listed below are T cell receptor beta chains from one sample, sequenced in a study of lymphopenia after photon versus proton radiotherapy. The assay was immunoSEQ multiplex PCR, and TCRdb's table has in-frame clones only and misses some. There are 68,000 or so clones in the sample; approximately 91% occur only once, and around 2.6% lies in the top ten. The sequencing used peripheral blood, collected from a patient treated with photon-based radiotherapy. These receptors all come from a woman in her 70s with pancreatic cancer. The conserved cysteine and the conserved F or W are not part of the CDR3 here.

V	J	CDR3
TRBV19	TRBJ2-3	ASSIEPLGADTQY
TRBV28	TRBJ2-7	ASSYQGPSYEQY
TRBV9	TRBJ2-7	ASSVGLAEAYEQY
TRBV10-3	TRBJ2-3	AIRLSGSGTDTQY
TRBV19	TRBJ2-5	ASSGAHGETQY
TRBV18	TRBJ2-5	ASSPDRQETQY
TRBV19	TRBJ1-2	ASSTLDRGNYGYT
TRBV27	TRBJ2-3	ASSQKDRGTTDTQY
TRBV10-3	TRBJ2-5	AIRGTGEKTQY
TRBV4-1	TRBJ2-1	ASSQGASAPYNEQF
TRBV10-3	TRBJ1-1	AISRHPTGNTEAF
TRBV4-2	TRBJ2-7	ASSQEAAPSYEQY
TRBV5-4	TRBJ1-1	ASSSTTELNTEAF
TRBV5-1	TRBJ2-7	ASSSGLAGGGYEQY
TRBV7-2	TRBJ2-1	ASSPEGSSYNEQF
TRBV7-2	TRBJ2-1	ASSLDPRGLNEQF
TRBV5-1	TRBJ2-3	ASSLARTGGADTQY
TRBV13	TRBJ2-7	ASSLMSRASYEQY
TRBV25-1	TRBJ2-7	ASSYTGTGKAYEQY
TRBV11-3	TRBJ2-3	ASSRGGGLTSTDTQY
TRBV9	TRBJ2-7	ASSVGPSQDHEQY
TRBV5-1	TRBJ2-1	ASSSGTGAAYEQF
TRBV18	TRBJ2-7	ASSPERRGAVQQY
TRBV29-1	TRBJ1-2	SVGGRTANYGYT
TRBV4-1	TRBJ1-4	ASRFRIATNEKLF
TRBV7-9	TRBJ2-3	ASSYASGASTDTQY
TRBV28	TRBJ1-2	ASSLPGGGDGYT
TRBV18	TRBJ1-5	ASSPRGGNQPQH
TRBV14	TRBJ2-7	ASSLAAGYEQY
TRBV29-1	TRBJ2-5	SVELVGGRAQETQY
TRBV27	TRBJ2-3	ASSFRSSGSLD
TRBV10-3	TRBJ2-3	AISGPPGSGRRTDTQY
TRBV5-1	TRBJ2-7	ASSSRRGTSSYEQY
TRBV29-1	TRBJ2-3	SVTDRYTDTQY
TRBV19	TRBJ1-5	ASSTEDRGNQPQH
TRBV28	TRBJ2-7	ASSRGGQGDDEQY
TRBV29-1	TRBJ1-1	SVRFLMNTEAF
TRBV7-9	TRBJ1-2	ASSLLGTQGYT
TRBV25-1	TRBJ1-2	ASSGQHLTGAPGYT
TRBV6-1	TRBJ2-7	ASSPWLREGNEQY
TRBV9	TRBJ2-5	ASSGLVFETQY
TRBV5-1	TRBJ2-1	ASSFRGRVGNEQF
TRBV7-9	TRBJ2-5	ASSQRQSTSGQETQY
TRBV6-5	TRBJ1-6	ASSSYRGPNSPLH
TRBV9	TRBJ2-7	ASSVQSGPPAVQY
TRBV7-8	TRBJ1-4	ASSLAWGLGEKLF
TRBV7-2	TRBJ1-5	ASSLDRSYQPQH
TRBV27	TRBJ1-6	ASSLSLGQGSYNSPLH
TRBV18	TRBJ1-5	ASSLSVDQPQH
TRBV7-2	TRBJ2-4	ASSLEGGLLAKNIQY
TRBV5-6	TRBJ2-1	ASSLDVGQSSYNEQF
TRBV4-1	TRBJ2-7	ASSQGTSPEQY
TRBV7-3	TRBJ2-3	ASSLSGITDTQY
TRBV18	TRBJ2-7	ASSPQGPYEQY
TRBV7-9	TRBJ2-5	ASSLGTSGSWETQY
TRBV5-6	TRBJ1-4	ASSFGRGGEKLF
TRBV18	TRBJ2-7	ASSPSGDEQY
TRBV7-9	TRBJ1-2	ASSLGFGYT
TRBV9	TRBJ1-6	ASSVSGQNSPLH